Sequencing of this TCR beta chain was carried out in a study of blood T cell repertoires in COVID-19 (dated by TCRdb to the early 2020s). About the study as a whole: Collaborator samples came from the United States, Italy and Spain and covered acute and convalescent phases of COVID-19. The prospective study material was composed of cDNA or gDNA derived from T cells, B-cell-depleted T cells, or PBMCs. Subjects who had been exposed to COVID-19, were actively infected with it, or had recovered from it provided the deeply sampled blood TCRbeta repertoires that made up the dataset. The repertoires were made available in a free public database intended to serve as a resource for research on the immune response to SARS-CoV-2. The samples were drawn from two sources: the first 160 participants of the ongoing ImmuneRACE study, and fewer than 1,500 subjects contributed by 6 global collaborators. The sample metadata nearly always contained a de-identified subject ID, COVID-19 status, age in years and sex. Where available, HLA class I and class II types were obtained from metadata supplied by the sample provider rather than from assay-based typing. On the study overall, not on this receptor specifically: Clinical and demographic metadata were provided uncurated, with the amount varying by source and participant.

With regard to this clone: What antigen it recognizes has not been identified. No base quality information exists; no much larger clone differs at one position.

The immunoSEQ Assay, a bias-controlled multiplex PCR, was used to amplify TCRbeta CDR3 regions from genomic DNA. On the authors' methods: Within the assay, amplification of reference gene primers was used to estimate how many nucleated cells each sample contained. Sequence reads were collapsed and filtered to measure the absolute abundance of every unique TCRbeta CDR3 rearrangement. Productive Simpson clonality was computed per sample as the square root of Simpson's diversity index over productive rearrangements. This is the immuneACCESS table as TCRdb keeps it, with only in-frame sequences that have V and J called. A part of the clones is gone; compared with another copy, unresolved V genes explain less than half, and the rest is unexplained. The V and J calls and clone size were taken over from that table, and D and trimming were inferred from the DNA. This sample comprises 60,000 to 80,000 clones, approximately 85% of them detected only once. The ten largest make up less than 30% of the sample.

The germline V gene yields KGHSH for CDR1 and LQKENI for CDR2. The CDR3 goes from the cysteine to the phenylalanine over 15 residues. This entry keeps only the CDR3 DNA: 45 bases, framed from base 1. The germline V end is reduced by 1 base and the J end by 7 bases; junction bases left unmatched: 9. Collaborating institutions collected whole blood in K2EDTA tubes following their own protocols. For TCRbeta analysis, collaborators shipped samples as frozen whole blood, isolated PBMCs, or DNA extracted from either of those sample types. Sample: peripheral blood. This receptor chain uses TRBV18 and TRBJ2-7; 8 central bases correspond to TRBD2. The TCR was taken from a middle-aged man with acute or convalescent COVID-19. The DNA sequence is given as TGTGCCAGCTCACCACTGCGGGGGGCGACGGAGGAGCAGTACTTC. Translated, it gives CASSPLRGATEEQYF.